This is a list of T cell receptor beta chains from one sample in a study of OX40 agonist ivuxolimab in advanced cancers. The assay was immunoSEQ multiplex PCR, and TCRdb's table has in-frame clones only and misses some. The sample yields around 63,000 clones, approximately 92% seen once. The sequenced sample was CD4+ or CD8+ T cells sorted from blood, obtained in a trial of the OX40 agonist ivuxolimab. These receptors all stem from an adult with an advanced solid tumor such as melanoma, head and neck, liver or kidney cancer. The CDR3 runs from the conserved cysteine through the conserved F or W. A D gene is named only where the DNA matches it firmly. Clone size is stated in some rows and not others, as once, few, many or a class when expanded.

TRBV5-1,NA,TRBJ2-1,TRBD2,13,TGCGCCAGCAGCTGGGGACTAGCGGGAGAGCAGTTCTTC,CASSWGLAGEQFF
TRBV28,NA,TRBJ1-2,NA,11,TGTGCCAGCAGCCCTAACTATGGCTACACCTTC,CASSPNYGYTF
TRBV18,NA,TRBJ2-7,NA,14,TGTGCCAGCTCACCAGAGACAGGTTATTACGAGCAGTACTTC,CASSPETGYYEQYF
TRBV11-2,NA,TRBJ2-5,NA,12,TGTGCCAGCAGCGCCCTCTTTGGGACCCAGTACTTC,CASSALFGTQYF
TRBV2,once,TRBJ2-1,NA,12,TGTGCCAGCAGTGAATTGCCAGCAAGTTGTTTCTTC,CASSELPASCFF
TRBV6-1,NA,TRBJ2-7,TRBD1,12,TGTGCCAGCAGATACAGGGGCTACGAGCAGTACTTC,CASRYRGYEQYF
TRBV5-6,few,TRBJ2-3,TRBD1,15,TGTGCCAGCAGCTTGGGGGGACAGGGGATAGATACGCAGTATTTT,CASSLGGQGIDTQYF
TRBV2,once,TRBJ1-5,NA,14,TGTGCCAGCAGTGGACAGACCAGCAATCAGCCCCAGCATTTT,CASSGQTSNQPQHF
TRBV28,NA,TRBJ1-5,TRBD1,11,TGTGCCAGCAGTGGGACAGGGTGGCCGCATTTT,CASSGTGWPHF
TRBV5-1,NA,TRBJ2-1,TRBD2,16,TGCGCCAGCAGCTCGATTTTAGCGGGAGGTGGCAATGAGCAGTTCTTC,CASSSILAGGGNEQFF
TRBV27,NA,TRBJ2-3,NA,15,TGTGCCAGCAGTTTCCTTAGCTTACGCACAGATACGCAGTATTTT,CASSFLSLRTDTQYF
TRBV6-6,few,TRBJ1-2,TRBD1,15,TGTGCCAGCAGTCCCGGACAGGACTCTATGTTGGACTACACCTTC,CASSPGQDSMLDYTF
TRBV6-6,NA,TRBJ2-7,TRBD1,14,TGTGCCAGCAGGAGGGGACAGGGGGACAACGAGCAGTACTTC,CASRRGQGDNEQYF
TRBV7-9,once,TRBJ2-5,NA,13,TGTGCCAGCAGCTTACGGGGTGGGGAGACCCAGTACTTC,CASSLRGGETQYF
TRBV6-5,NA,TRBJ2-1,TRBD2,13,TGTGCCAGCAGATACACTAGCGAGGGTGAGCAGTTCTTC,CASRYTSEGEQFF
TRBV7-2,NA,TRBJ2-3,TRBD2,17,TGTGCCAGCACCCTGGGGGTAGCGGGAGTTGGTGTAGATACGCAGTATTTT,CASTLGVAGVGVDTQYF
TRBV28,NA,TRBJ2-7,NA,12,TGTGCCAGCGGCCTCATGGAGCTCGAGCAGTACTTC,CASGLMELEQYF
TRBV7-2,NA,TRBJ1-3,TRBD1,16,TGTGCCAGCAGCTCGACAGGGTCGCACTCTGGAAACACCATATATTTT,CASSSTGSHSGNTIYF
TRBV9,NA,TRBJ2-1,NA,17,TGTGCCAGCAGCCTCCCCTCTAGCCGTAGCTCCTACAATGAGCAGTTCTTC,CASSLPSSRSSYNEQFF
TRBV5-1,NA,TRBJ2-3,TRBD2,15,TGCGCCAGCAGCTTGGGACCAGCGGGAACAGATACGCAGTATTTT,CASSLGPAGTDTQYF
TRBV6-1,NA,TRBJ1-2,NA,16,TGTGCCAGCAGTGAAGGGTTGGCCCTCTTCAACTATGGCTACACCTTC,CASSEGLALFNYGYTF
TRBV5-4,NA,TRBJ2-7,TRBD1,14,TGTGCCAGCAGCCCGGGACAGGGTTACTACGAGCAGTACTTC,CASSPGQGYYEQYF
TRBV4-1,once,TRBJ2-5,TRBD1,16,TGCGCCAGCAGCCAAGATCGGACAGGGTACCAAGAGACCCAGTACTTC,CASSQDRTGYQETQYF
TRBV11-2,NA,TRBJ2-2,TRBD1,15,TGTGCCAGCAGCTTAGGGGGACAGTTCACCGGGGAGCTGTTTTTT,CASSLGGQFTGELFF
TRBV29-1,NA,TRBJ2-7,TRBD1,13,TGCAGCGTGGCCGGAACAGGGGGCTACGAGCAGTACTTC,CSVAGTGGYEQYF
TRBV15,NA,TRBJ2-7,NA,13,TGTGCCACCAGCACGACCCGGGCGGGACAGCTTCACTTC,CATSTTRAGQLHF
TRBV6-5,NA,TRBJ2-5,NA,12,TGTGCCAGCAGTCCTCCAGGGGAGACCCAGTACTTC,CASSPPGETQYF
TRBV5-1,NA,TRBJ2-5,TRBD2,15,TGCGCCAGCAGTACCCAACCGGGAGGCCAAGAGACCCAGTACTTC,CASSTQPGGQETQYF
TRBV5-6,once,TRBJ1-3,NA,17,TGTGCCAGCAGCTTGGGGGGGAGGACAGACTCTGGAAACACCATATATTTT,CASSLGGRTDSGNTIYF
TRBV5-4,NA,TRBJ2-7,TRBD1,15,TGTGCCAGCAGCGCCGGGACAGGGTCCTCCTACGAGCAGTACTTC,CASSAGTGSSYEQYF
TRBV5-1,NA,TRBJ2-6,NA,14,TGCGCCAGCAGCTTGCTCGCTGGGGCCAACGTCCTGACTTTC,CASSLLAGANVLTF
TRBV5-1,NA,TRBJ1-4,NA,13,TGCGCCAGCAGCTTGGAAAGGGCTCAAAAACTGTTTTTT,CASSLERAQKLFF
TRBV5-4,NA,TRBJ1-2,NA,14,TGTGCCAGCAGGTGGGCAGGGAGGGGTTATGGCTACACCTTC,CASRWAGRGYGYTF
TRBV6-1,NA,TRBJ1-1,TRBD1,15,TGTGCCAGCAGTGAAGCGCTCGCAGGGGGAGGGGGCTTGATCTTT,CASSEALAGGGGLIF
TRBV11-1,NA,TRBJ2-5,NA,13,TGTGCCAGCAGCTATGCAGGGGTCGAGACCCAGTACTTC,CASSYAGVETQYF
TRBV5-1,NA,TRBJ1-4,TRBD1,17,TGCGCCAGCAGCTTGGAGGGGGCCAGCCTGAGTAATGAAAAACTGTTTTTT,CASSLEGASLSNEKLFF
TRBV5-6,NA,TRBJ2-1,NA,16,TGTGCCAGCAGCCCTCGAATTAATTCTCTCTACAATGAGCAGTTCTTC,CASSPRINSLYNEQFF
TRBV28,few,TRBJ2-7,TRBD2,12,TGTGCCAGCAGTTTAACTAGCGCCCGAACGTACTTC,CASSLTSARTYF
TRBV10-2,NA,TRBJ2-3,NA,21,TGCGCCAGCAGTGATTATAGGGGATATTTTCGGACGGGGAGGATAAGAGATACGCAGTATTTT,CASSDYRGYFRTGRIRDTQYF
TRBV21-1,NA,TRBJ1-1,NA,16,TGTGCCAGCTGCCTCAGGCTACGACAGGGTATCACTGAAGCTTTCTTT,CASCLRLRQGITEAFF
TRBV10-3,NA,TRBJ2-5,NA,13,TGTGCCATCAGTAACAGGGCCCGAGAGACCCAGTACTTC,CAISNRARETQYF
TRBV29-1,few,TRBJ2-3,NA,15,TGCAGCGCCCGGGGGCAGGCCTCTAGCACAGATACGCAGTATTTT,CSARGQASSTDTQYF
TRBV7-9,NA,TRBJ2-6,NA,15,TGTGCCAGCAGCACCCGCATTCCAGGGGCCAACGTCCTGACTTTC,CASSTRIPGANVLTF
TRBV7-9,NA,TRBJ1-2,TRBD1,13,TGTGCCAGCAGCCATGGGACAGCCTATGGTTACACCTTC,CASSHGTAYGYTF
TRBV5-1,NA,TRBJ1-1,NA,15,TGCGCCAGCAGCTTGGTTACGGTAGGGAACACTGAAGCTTTCTTT,CASSLVTVGNTEAFF